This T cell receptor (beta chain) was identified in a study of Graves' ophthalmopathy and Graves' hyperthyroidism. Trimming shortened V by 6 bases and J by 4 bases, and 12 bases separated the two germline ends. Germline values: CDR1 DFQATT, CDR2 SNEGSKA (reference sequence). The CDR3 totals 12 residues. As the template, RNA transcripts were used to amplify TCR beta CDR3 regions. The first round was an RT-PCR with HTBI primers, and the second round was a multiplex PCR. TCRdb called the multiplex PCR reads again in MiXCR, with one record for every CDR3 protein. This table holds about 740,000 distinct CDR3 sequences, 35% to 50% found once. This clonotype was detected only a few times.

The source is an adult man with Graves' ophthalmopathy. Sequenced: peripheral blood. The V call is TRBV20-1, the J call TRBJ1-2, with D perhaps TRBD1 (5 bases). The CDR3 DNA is TGCAGTGCCTTACAGGATTTCTATGGCTACACCTTC. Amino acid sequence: CSALQDFYGYTF.